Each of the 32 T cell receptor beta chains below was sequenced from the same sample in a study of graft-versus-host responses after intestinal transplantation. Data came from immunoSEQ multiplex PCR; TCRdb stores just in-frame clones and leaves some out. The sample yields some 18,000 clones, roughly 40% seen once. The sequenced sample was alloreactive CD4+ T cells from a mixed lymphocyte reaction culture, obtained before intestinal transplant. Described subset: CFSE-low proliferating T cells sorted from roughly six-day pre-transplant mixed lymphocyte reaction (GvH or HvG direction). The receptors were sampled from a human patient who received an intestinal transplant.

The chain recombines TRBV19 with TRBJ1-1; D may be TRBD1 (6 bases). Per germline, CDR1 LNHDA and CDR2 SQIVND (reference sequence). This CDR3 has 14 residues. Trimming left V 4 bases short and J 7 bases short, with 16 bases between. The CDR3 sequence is CASSNTGWRSEAFF. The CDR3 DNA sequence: TGTGCCAGTAGTAATACAGGGTGGAGGAGTGAAGCTTTCTTT.

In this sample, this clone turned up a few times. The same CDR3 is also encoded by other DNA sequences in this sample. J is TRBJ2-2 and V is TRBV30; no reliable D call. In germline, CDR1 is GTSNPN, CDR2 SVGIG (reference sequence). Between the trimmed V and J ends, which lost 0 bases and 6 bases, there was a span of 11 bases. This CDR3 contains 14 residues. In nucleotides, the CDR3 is TGTGCCTGGAGTGTACTTGTCGGGTCCGGGGAGCTGTTTTTT. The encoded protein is CAWSVLVGSGELFF.

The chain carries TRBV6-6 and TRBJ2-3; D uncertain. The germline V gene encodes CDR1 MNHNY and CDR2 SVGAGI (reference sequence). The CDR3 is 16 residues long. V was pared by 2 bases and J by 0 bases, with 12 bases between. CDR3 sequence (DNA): TGTGCCAGCAGTTACAGGGTGGGCTCCAGCACAGATACGCAGTATTTT. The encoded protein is CASSYRVGSSTDTQYF.

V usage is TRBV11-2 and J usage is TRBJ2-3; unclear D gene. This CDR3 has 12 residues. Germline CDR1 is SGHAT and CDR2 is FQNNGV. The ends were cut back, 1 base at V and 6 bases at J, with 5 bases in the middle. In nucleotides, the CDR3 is TGTGCCAGCAGCTTAGGGGCGGATACGCAGTATTTT. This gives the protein CASSLGADTQYF.

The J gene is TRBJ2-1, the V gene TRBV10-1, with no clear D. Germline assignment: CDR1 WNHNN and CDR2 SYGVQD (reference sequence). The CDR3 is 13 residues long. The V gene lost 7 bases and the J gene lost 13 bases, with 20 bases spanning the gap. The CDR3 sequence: CASTPGPTERQFF. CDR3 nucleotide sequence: TGCGCCAGCACCCCGGGCCCTACAGAACGACAGTTCTTC.

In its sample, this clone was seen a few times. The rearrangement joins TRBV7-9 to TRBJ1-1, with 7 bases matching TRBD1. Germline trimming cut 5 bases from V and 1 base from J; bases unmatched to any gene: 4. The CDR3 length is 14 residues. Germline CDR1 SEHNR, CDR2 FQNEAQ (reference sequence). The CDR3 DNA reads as TGTGCCAGCAGCCCAAACAGGGGGAACACTGAAGCTTTCTTT. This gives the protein CASSPNRGNTEAFF.

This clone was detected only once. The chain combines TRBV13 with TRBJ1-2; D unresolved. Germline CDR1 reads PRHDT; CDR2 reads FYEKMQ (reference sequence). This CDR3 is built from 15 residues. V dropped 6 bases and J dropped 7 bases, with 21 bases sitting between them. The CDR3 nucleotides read TGTGCCAGCAGATACGGACGGACCGTTTTAACTGGCTACACCTTC. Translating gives CASRYGRTVLTGYTF.

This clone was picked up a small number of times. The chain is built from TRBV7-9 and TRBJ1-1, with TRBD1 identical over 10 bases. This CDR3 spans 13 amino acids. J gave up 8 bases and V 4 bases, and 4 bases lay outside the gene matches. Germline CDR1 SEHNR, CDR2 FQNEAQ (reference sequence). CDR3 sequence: CASSSTGGAEAFF. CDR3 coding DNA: TGTGCCAGCAGCTCGACAGGGGGCGCAGAAGCTTTCTTT.

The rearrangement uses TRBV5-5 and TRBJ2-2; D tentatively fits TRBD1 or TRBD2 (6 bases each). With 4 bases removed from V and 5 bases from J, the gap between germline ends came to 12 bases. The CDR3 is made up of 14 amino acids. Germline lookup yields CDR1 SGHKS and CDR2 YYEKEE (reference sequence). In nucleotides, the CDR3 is TGTGCCAGCAGCCCTACAGGGAGGACCGGGGAGCTGTTTTTT. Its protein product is CASSPTGRTGELFF.

The CDR3 DNA follows: TGTGCCAGCAGCTTAGTGTTGGACTATGGCTACACCTTC. Its translation is CASSLVLDYGYTF. The J gene is TRBJ1-2, the V gene TRBV7-8; D unclear. The V gene lost 1 base and the J gene lost 3 bases, with 6 bases spanning the gap. Germline assignment: CDR1 SGHVS and CDR2 FQNEAQ. CDR3 size: 13 residues.

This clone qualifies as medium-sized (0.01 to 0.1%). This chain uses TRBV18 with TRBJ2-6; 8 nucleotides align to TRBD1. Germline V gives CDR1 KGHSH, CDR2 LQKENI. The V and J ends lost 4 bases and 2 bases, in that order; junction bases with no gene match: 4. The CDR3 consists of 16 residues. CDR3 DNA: TGTGCCAGCTCACTACGGACAGGGACTGGGGCCAACGTCCTGACTTTC. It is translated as CASSLRTGTGANVLTF. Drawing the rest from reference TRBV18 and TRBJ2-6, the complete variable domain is NAGVMQNPRHLVRRRGQEARLRCSPMKGHSHVYWYRQLPEEGLKFMVYLQKENIIDESGMPKERFSAEFPKEGPSILRIQQVVRGDSAAYFCASSLRTGTGANVLTFGAGSRLTVL.

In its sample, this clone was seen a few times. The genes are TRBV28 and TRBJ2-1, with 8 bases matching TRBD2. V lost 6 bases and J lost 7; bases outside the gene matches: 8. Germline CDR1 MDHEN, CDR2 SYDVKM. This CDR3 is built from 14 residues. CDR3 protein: CASSGLAFLNEQFF. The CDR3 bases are TGTGCCAGCAGCGGACTAGCTTTTTTAAATGAGCAGTTCTTC.

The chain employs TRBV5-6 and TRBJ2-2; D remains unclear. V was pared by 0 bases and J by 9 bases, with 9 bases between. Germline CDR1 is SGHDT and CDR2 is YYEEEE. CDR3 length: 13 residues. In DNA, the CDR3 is TGTGCCAGCAGCTTGGGGGCTACCCGGGAGCTGTTTTTT. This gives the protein CASSLGATRELFF. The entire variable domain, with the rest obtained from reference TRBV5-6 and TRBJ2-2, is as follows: DAGVTQSPTHLIKTRGQQVTLRCSPKSGHDTVSWYQQALGQGPQFIFQYYEEEERQRGNFPDRFSGHQFPNYSSELNVNALLLGDSALYLCASSLGATRELFFGEGSRLTVL.

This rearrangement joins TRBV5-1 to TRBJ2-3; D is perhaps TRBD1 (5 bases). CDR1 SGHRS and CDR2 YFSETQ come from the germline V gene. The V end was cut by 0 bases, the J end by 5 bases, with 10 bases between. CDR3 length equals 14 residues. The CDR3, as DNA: TGCGCCAGCAGCTTGGGGGGCCCGGAAGATACGCAGTATTTT. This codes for CASSLGGPEDTQYF.

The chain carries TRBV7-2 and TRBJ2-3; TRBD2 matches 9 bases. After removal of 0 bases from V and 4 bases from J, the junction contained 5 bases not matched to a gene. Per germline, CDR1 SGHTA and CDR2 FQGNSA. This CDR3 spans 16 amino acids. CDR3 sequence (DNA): TGTGCCAGCAGCTTAGCGCTGCGGGGGGGGGCAGATACGCAGTATTTT. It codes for CASSLALRGGADTQYF.

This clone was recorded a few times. Written as DNA, the CDR3 is TGTGCCAGCAGCGGCAAGTTCGGACGCACAGATACGCAGTATTTT. This sequence encodes CASSGKFGRTDTQYF. The chain combines TRBV7-6 with TRBJ2-3; no definite D call. CDR1 SGHVS and CDR2 FNYEAQ come from the germline V gene. V lost 5 bases, J lost 1 base, and 13 bases lay in between. The CDR3 has 15 amino acids.

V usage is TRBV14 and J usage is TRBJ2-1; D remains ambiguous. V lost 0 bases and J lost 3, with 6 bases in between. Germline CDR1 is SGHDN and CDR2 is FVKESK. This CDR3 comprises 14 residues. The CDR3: CASSQDRVYNEQFF. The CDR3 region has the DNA TGTGCCAGCAGCCAAGATAGGGTCTACAATGAGCAGTTCTTC.

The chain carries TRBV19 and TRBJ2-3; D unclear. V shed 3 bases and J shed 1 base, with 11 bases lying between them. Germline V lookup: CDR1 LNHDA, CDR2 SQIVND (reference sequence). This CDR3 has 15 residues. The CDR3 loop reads CASSIDGSRTDTQYF. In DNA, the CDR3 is TGTGCCAGTAGTATCGATGGATCCCGCACAGATACGCAGTATTTT. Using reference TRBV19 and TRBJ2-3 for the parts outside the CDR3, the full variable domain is DGGITQSPKYLFRKEGQNVTLSCEQNLNHDAMYWYRQDPGQGLRLIYYSQIVNDFQKGDIAEGYSVSREKKESFPLTVTSAQKNPTAFYLCASSIDGSRTDTQYFGPGTRLTVL.

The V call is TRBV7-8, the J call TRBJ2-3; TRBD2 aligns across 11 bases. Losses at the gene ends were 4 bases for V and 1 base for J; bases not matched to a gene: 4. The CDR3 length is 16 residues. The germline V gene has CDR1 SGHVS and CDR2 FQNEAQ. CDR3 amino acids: CASSSLAGGRTDTQYF. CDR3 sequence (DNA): TGTGCCAGCAGCTCTCTAGCGGGGGGCCGCACAGATACGCAGTATTTT.

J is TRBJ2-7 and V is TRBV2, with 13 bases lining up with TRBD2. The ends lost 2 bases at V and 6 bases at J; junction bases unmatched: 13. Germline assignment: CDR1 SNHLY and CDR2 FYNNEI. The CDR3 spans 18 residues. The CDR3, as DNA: TGTGCCAGCAGTGAAACACTAGCGGGGGGGCCAAGGAGGCCCGAGCAGTACTTC. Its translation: CASSETLAGGPRRPEQYF.

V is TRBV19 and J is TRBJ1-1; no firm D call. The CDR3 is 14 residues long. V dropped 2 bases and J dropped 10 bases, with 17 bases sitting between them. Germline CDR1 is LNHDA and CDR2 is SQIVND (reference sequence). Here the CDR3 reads CASSITLGRGRAFF. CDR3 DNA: TGTGCCAGTAGTATAACCCTTGGCCGGGGAAGAGCTTTCTTT. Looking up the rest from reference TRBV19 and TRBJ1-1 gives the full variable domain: DGGITQSPKYLFRKEGQNVTLSCEQNLNHDAMYWYRQDPGQGLRLIYYSQIVNDFQKGDIAEGYSVSREKKESFPLTVTSAQKNPTAFYLCASSITLGRGRAFFGQGTRLTVV.

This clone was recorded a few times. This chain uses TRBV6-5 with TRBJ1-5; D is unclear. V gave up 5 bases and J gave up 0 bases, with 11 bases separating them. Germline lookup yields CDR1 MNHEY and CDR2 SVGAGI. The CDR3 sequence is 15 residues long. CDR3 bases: TGTGCCAGCAGTGCGACGTTTAATAGCAATCAGCCCCAGCATTTT. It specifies CASSATFNSNQPQHF.

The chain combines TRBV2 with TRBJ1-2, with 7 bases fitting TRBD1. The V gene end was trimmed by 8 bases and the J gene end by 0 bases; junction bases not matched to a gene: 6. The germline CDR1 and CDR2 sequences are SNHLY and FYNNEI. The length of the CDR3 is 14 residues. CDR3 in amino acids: CASLQGTSNYGYTF. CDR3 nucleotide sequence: TGTGCCAGCTTACAGGGGACGTCTAACTATGGCTACACCTTC.

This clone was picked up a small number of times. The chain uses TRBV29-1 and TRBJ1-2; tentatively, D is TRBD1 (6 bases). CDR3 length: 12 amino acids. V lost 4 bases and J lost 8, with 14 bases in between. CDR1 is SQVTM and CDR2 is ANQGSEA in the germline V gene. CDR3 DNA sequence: TGCAGCGTTGGGGGCAGGGGCGTGGGCTACACCTTC. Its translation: CSVGGRGVGYTF.

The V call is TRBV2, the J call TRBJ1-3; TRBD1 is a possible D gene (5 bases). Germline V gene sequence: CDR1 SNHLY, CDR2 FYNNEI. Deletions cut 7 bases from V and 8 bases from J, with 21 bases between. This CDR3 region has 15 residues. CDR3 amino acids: CASTQGVPLGDTIYF. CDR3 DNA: TGTGCCAGCACCCAAGGAGTCCCCTTGGGGGACACCATATATTTT.

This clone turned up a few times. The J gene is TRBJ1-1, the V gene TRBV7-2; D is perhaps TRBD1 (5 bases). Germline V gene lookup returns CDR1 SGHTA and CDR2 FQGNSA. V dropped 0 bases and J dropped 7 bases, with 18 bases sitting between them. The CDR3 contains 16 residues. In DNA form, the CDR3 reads TGTGCCAGCAGCTTAGCCTTTCGCCCCGGACAAAATGAAGCTTTCTTT. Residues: CASSLAFRPGQNEAFF.

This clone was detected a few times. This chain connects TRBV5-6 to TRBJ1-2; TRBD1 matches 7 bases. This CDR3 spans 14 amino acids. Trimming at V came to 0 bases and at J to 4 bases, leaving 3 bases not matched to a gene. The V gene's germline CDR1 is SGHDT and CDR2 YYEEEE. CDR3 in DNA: TGTGCCAGCAGCTTGGCCGGACAGGTCTATGGCTACACCTTC. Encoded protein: CASSLAGQVYGYTF.

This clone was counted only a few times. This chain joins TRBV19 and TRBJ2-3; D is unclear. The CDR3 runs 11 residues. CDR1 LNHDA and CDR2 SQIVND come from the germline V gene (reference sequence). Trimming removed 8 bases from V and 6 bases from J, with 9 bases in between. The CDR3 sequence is CASSAADTQYF. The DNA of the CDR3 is TGTGCCAGTTCCGCTGCCGATACGCAGTATTTT.

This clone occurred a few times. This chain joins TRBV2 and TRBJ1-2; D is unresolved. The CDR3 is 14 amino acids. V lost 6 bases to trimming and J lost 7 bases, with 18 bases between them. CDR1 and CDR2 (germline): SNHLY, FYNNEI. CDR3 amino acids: CASRMDPGVSGYTF. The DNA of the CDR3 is TGTGCCAGCAGAATGGACCCTGGGGTTAGTGGCTACACCTTC. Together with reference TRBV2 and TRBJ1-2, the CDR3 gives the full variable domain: EPEVTQTPSHQVTQMGQEVILRCVPISNHLYFYWYRQILGQKVEFLVSFYNNEISEKSEIFDDQFSVERPDGSNFTLKIRSTKLEDSAMYFCASRMDPGVSGYTFGSGTRLTVV.

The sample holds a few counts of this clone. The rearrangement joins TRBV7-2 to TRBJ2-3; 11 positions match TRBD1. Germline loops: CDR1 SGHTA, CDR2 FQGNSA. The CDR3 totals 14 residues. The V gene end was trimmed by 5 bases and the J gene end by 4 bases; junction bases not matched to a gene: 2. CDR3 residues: CASSVGQGADTQYF. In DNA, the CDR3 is TGTGCCAGCAGCGTGGGACAGGGGGCAGATACGCAGTATTTT.

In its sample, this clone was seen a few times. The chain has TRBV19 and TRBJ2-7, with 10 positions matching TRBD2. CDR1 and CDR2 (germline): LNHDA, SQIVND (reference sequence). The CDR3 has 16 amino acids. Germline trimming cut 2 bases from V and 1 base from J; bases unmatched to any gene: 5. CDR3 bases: TGTGCCAGTAGTATACGAGGAGCGGGGGGGTCCTACGAGCAGTACTTC. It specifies CASSIRGAGGSYEQYF.

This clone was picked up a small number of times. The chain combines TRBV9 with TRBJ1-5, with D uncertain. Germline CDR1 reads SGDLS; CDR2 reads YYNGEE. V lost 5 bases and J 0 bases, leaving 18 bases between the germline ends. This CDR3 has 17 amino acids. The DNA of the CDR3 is TGTGCCAGCAGACCCTTGGGCAGGAGGAATAGCAATCAGCCCCAGCATTTT. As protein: CASRPLGRRNSNQPQHF.